Sequencing of this T cell receptor (beta chain) was carried out in a study of cytotoxic CD8 clonotypes in ibrutinib-treated CLL. Broader study findings: The clonality rise at ibrutinib response reflected private clonotype expansion. Sustained-remission patients were sampled at one set of times and progressing patients at different ones. Clonality went up at ibrutinib response and then declined back toward baseline at progression.

The repertoire was sequenced with immunoSEQ multiplex PCR; TCRdb's copy has only in-frame clones and lacks some. The table includes 30,000 to 40,000 clones, around 63% detected once. Libraries of TCR beta were made from 1.5 to 2 micrograms of genomic DNA that came from cryopreserved PBMCs. The CDR3 has 15 amino acids. V lost 1 base, J lost 2 bases, and 12 bases lay in between. Germline-derived CDR1 and CDR2 are SGHTA and FQGNSA. Concerning this clone itself: Antigen specificity is unknown.

The chain links TRBV7-2 to TRBJ2-7, with D perhaps matching TRBD2 (6 bases). The TCR was taken from a human donor with chronic lymphocytic leukemia. The input for sequencing was PBMCs, taken before ibrutinib treatment. As DNA, the CDR3 is TGTGCCAGCAGCTTAGAGTCGGGGGTCGCCTACGAGCAGTACTTC. It encodes CASSLESGVAYEQYF.